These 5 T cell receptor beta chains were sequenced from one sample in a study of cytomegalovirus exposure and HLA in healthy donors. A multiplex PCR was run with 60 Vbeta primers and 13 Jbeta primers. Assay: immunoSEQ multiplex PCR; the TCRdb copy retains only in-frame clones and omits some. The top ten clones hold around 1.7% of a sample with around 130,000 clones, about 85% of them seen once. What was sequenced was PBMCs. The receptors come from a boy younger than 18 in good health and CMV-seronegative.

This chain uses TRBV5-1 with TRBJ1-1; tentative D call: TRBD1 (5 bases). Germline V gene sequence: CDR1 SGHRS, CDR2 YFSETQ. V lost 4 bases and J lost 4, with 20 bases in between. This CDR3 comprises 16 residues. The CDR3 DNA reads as TGCGCCAGCAGCGCCTCGCCGAGGCGGGGCCCCACTGAAGCTTTCTTT. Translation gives CASSASPRRGPTEAFF.

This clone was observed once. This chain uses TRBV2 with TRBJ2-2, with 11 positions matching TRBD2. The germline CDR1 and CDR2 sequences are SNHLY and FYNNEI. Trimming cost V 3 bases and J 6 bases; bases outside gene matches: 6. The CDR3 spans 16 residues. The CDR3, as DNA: TGTGCCAGCAGTGATGGCCTAGCGGGAGGATCCGGGGAGCTGTTTTTT. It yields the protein CASSDGLAGGSGELFF.

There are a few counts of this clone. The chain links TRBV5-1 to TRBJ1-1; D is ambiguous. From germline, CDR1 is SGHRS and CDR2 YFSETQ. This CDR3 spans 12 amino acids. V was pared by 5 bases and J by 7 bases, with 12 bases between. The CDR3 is CASSTSGIEAFF. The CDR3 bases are TGCGCCAGCAGTACGAGCGGGATTGAAGCTTTCTTT.

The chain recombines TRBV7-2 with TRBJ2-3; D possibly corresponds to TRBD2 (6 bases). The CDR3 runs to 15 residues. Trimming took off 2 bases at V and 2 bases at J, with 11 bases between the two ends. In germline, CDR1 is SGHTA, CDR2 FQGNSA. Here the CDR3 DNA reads TGTGCCAGCAGCTTACCCGCGGGATCCACAGATACGCAGTATTTT. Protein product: CASSLPAGSTDTQYF.

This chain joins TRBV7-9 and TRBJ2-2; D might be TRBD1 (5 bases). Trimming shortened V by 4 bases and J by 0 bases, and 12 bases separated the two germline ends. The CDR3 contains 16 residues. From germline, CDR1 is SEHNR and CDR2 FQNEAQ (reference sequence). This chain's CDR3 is CASSSDSLANTGELFF. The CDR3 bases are TGTGCCAGCAGCTCCGACAGTCTGGCGAACACCGGGGAGCTGTTTTTT.